Each of the 21 T cell receptor beta chains below was sequenced from the same sample in a study of identifying expanded T cells in peripheral blood. TCRdb's table, derived via immunoSEQ multiplex PCR, lists solely in-frame clones and lacks some. The sample contains some 130,000 clones, approximately 86% of which appear only once. The sequenced sample consisted of blood. The receptors were sampled from a person aged 18-70 years in good health.

The CDR3: CASSYYQGIGQPQHF. The CDR3 nucleotides read TGTGCCAGCAGTTACTACCAGGGAATCGGTCAGCCCCAGCATTTT. V gene TRBV6-6 combines with J gene TRBJ1-5, with D tentatively TRBD1 (5 bases). The CDR3 spans 15 residues. The germline V gene encodes CDR1 MNHNY and CDR2 SVGAGI (reference sequence). V dropped 1 base and J dropped 6 bases, with 13 bases sitting between them.

The chain links TRBV5-4 to TRBJ2-5, with D maybe TRBD1 (6 bases). Germline values: CDR1 SGHNT, CDR2 YYREEE (reference sequence). V was cut by 4 bases and J by 1 base, with 8 bases left in between. This CDR3 contains 13 residues. The CDR3 sequence is CASSIQGQETQYF. Written as DNA, the CDR3 is TGTGCCAGCAGCATACAGGGCCAAGAGACCCAGTACTTC.

The rearrangement links TRBV4-3 to TRBJ1-1; D is perhaps TRBD1 (6 bases). The CDR3 covers 17 residues. The germline CDR1 and CDR2 sequences are LGHNA and YSLEER. The V end was cut by 0 bases, the J end by 1 base, with 15 bases between. CDR3 sequence: CASSQDLQGPGNTEAFF. The CDR3 nucleotides are TGCGCCAGCAGCCAAGATCTTCAGGGGCCGGGGAACACTGAAGCTTTCTTT.

This clone was counted between two and nine times. This sequence joins TRBV20-1 and TRBJ1-2; TRBD1 might be the D (5 bases). Trimming cost V 3 bases and J 7 bases, with 6 bases left between them. This CDR3 has 10 residues. The germline V gene encodes CDR1 DFQATT and CDR2 SNEGSKA (reference sequence). This chain's CDR3 is CSASGGGYTF. The CDR3 coding sequence is TGCAGTGCTAGCGGGGGTGGCTACACCTTC.

This chain connects TRBV7-6 to TRBJ1-2, with 9 bases fitting TRBD1. CDR1 and CDR2 (germline): SGHVS, FNYEAQ. This CDR3 has 17 residues. V gave up 1 base and J gave up 4 bases; unmatched junction bases: 10. Here the CDR3 DNA reads TGTGCCAGCAGCTTAGGCCCATTACAGGGGGCTATCTATGGCTACACCTTC. This encodes CASSLGPLQGAIYGYTF.

The J gene is TRBJ2-1, the V gene TRBV18, with 16 bases matching TRBD2. This CDR3 contains 21 residues. CDR1 and CDR2 (germline): KGHSH, LQKENI. V shed 5 bases and J 10 bases; nucleotides not matched to a gene: 23. The DNA for the CDR3 is TGTGCCAGCTCAACCACACAGAGGACAGCCGGGACTAGCGGGAGGGCAGGAGAGCAGTTCTTC. As protein: CASSTTQRTAGTSGRAGEQFF.

The chain links TRBV18 to TRBJ1-1, with a possible D match to TRBD1 (6 bases). V was cut by 4 bases and J by 4 bases, with 13 bases left in between. This CDR3 spans 14 amino acids. Germline V gene sequence: CDR1 KGHSH, CDR2 LQKENI. CDR3 nucleotides: TGTGCCAGCTCACTGCCAGGGGTTGGCACTGAAGCTTTCTTT. Translating gives CASSLPGVGTEAFF.

The chain uses TRBV5-1 and TRBJ2-6; unclear D gene. Germline CDR1 reads SGHRS; CDR2 reads YFSETQ. There are 14 residues in the CDR3. Deletions cut 4 bases from V and 0 bases from J, with 5 bases between. In nucleotides, the CDR3 is TGCGCCAGCAGCACCAGCTCTGGGGCCAACGTCCTGACTTTC. It yields the protein CASSTSSGANVLTF.

The CDR3: CASSPQQGGREQYF. Written as DNA, the CDR3 is TGTGCCAGCAGCCCCCAACAGGGAGGGCGCGAGCAGTACTTC. The chain carries TRBV28 and TRBJ2-7; D may be TRBD2 (7 bases). CDR1 and CDR2 from the germline V gene are MDHEN and SYDVKM. This CDR3 region has 14 residues. Trimming shortened V by 6 bases and J by 6 bases, and 18 bases separated the two germline ends.

The rearrangement joins TRBV7-6 to TRBJ2-7; maybe TRBD2 (6 bases). The CDR3 is 15 residues long. V dropped 5 bases and J dropped 0 bases, with 14 bases sitting between them. Germline CDR1 reads SGHVS; CDR2 reads FNYEAQ. CDR3: CASSEGGDHSYEQYF. CDR3 in DNA: TGTGCCAGCAGCGAAGGAGGGGACCACTCCTACGAGCAGTACTTC. The full variable domain, in which reference TRBV7-6 and TRBJ2-7 provide the parts outside the CDR3, is GAGVSQSPRYKVTKRGQDVALRCDPISGHVSLYWYRQALGQGPEFLTYFNYEAQQDKSGLPNDRFSAERPEGSISTLTIQRTEQRDSAMYRCASSEGGDHSYEQYFGPGTRLTVT.

V gene TRBV27 combines with J gene TRBJ1-2, with D maybe TRBD1 (6 bases). CDR3 size: 13 residues. Germline V gives CDR1 MNHEY, CDR2 SMNVEV (reference sequence). Trimming took 6 bases from V and 3 from J, leaving 11 bases between them. CDR3 nucleotide sequence: TGTGCCAGCAGGGACAGAGCGGACTATGGCTACACCTTC. It is translated as CASRDRADYGYTF.

V usage is TRBV11-2 and J usage is TRBJ2-6; no definite D call. The CDR3 totals 13 residues. Trimming took 5 bases from V and 3 from J, leaving 5 bases between them. Germline assignment: CDR1 SGHAT and CDR2 FQNNGV. CDR3 region: CASSPGGANVLTF. For the CDR3, the DNA is TGTGCCAGCAGCCCCGGTGGGGCCAACGTCCTGACTTTC. Based on the CDR3 plus reference TRBV11-2 and TRBJ2-6, the full variable domain is EAGVAQSPRYKIIEKRQSVAFWCNPISGHATLYWYQQILGQGPKLLIQFQNNGVVDDSQLPKDRFSAERLKGVDSTLKIQPAKLEDSAVYLCASSPGGANVLTFGAGSRLTVL.

There are a few counts of this clone. This chain links TRBV7-3 with TRBJ2-5; D is possibly TRBD2 (6 bases). V lost 6 bases and J 1 base, leaving 9 bases between the germline ends. The CDR3 has 13 residues. CDR1 SGHTA and CDR2 FQGTGA come from the germline V gene. CDR3 sequence: CASSRGSQETQYF. CDR3 coding DNA: TGTGCCAGCAGTCGGGGGTCCCAAGAGACCCAGTACTTC. Drawing the rest from reference TRBV7-3 and TRBJ2-5, the complete variable domain is GAGVSQTPSNKVTEKGKYVELRCDPISGHTALYWYRQSLGQGPEFLIYFQGTGAADDSGLPNDRFFAVRPEGSVSTLKIQRTERGDSAVYLCASSRGSQETQYFGPGTRLLVL.

The gene calls are TRBV15 and TRBJ1-1; possible D gene TRBD1, 5 bases. Germline V CDR1 and CDR2: LNHNV, YYDKDF (reference sequence). Trimming removed 5 bases from V and 2 bases from J, with 15 bases in between. This CDR3 contains 15 residues. The CDR3 is CATSVGTGYNTEAFF. For the CDR3, the DNA is TGTGCCACCAGCGTCGGAACAGGCTATAACACTGAAGCTTTCTTT.

Here the CDR3 reads CASSVAAGTDYGYTF. As DNA, the CDR3 is TGTGCCAGCAGCGTAGCTGCCGGGACAGACTATGGCTACACCTTC. The rearrangement links TRBV9 to TRBJ1-2, with 7 nucleotides matching TRBD1. The CDR3 runs 15 residues. Germline V gives CDR1 SGDLS, CDR2 YYNGEE. V dropped 0 bases and J dropped 3; count of bases not matched to a gene: 5.

The V call is TRBV4-2, the J call TRBJ2-5; D call uncertain. Deletions cut 0 bases from V and 5 bases from J, with 13 bases between. This CDR3 region has 15 residues. Looked up from germline, CDR1 is LGHNA and CDR2 is YNFKEQ. Here the CDR3 DNA reads TGTGCCAGCAGCCAAGATCTGACGGGTGGGGAGACCCAGTACTTC. It is translated as CASSQDLTGGETQYF.

This clone was picked up a small number of times. The CDR3 spells CASSGQGYNQPQHF. CDR3 DNA: TGTGCCAGCAGCGGACAGGGGTACAATCAGCCCCAGCATTTT. The chain has TRBV6-5 and TRBJ1-5, with TRBD1 matching 9 bases. Trimming removed 6 bases from V and 3 bases from J; junction bases left unmatched: 3. This CDR3 has 14 residues. Per germline, CDR1 MNHEY and CDR2 SVGAGI.

This clone has only one observation. The same CDR3 arises from other DNA sequences in this sample as well. The chain carries TRBV18 and TRBJ2-3; no definite D call. The V and J ends lost 3 bases and 1 base respectively, with 2 bases between them. In germline, CDR1 is KGHSH, CDR2 LQKENI. This CDR3 region has 12 residues. The CDR3 nucleotides read TGTGCCAGCTCACCCCGCACAGATACGCAGTATTTT. As protein: CASSPRTDTQYF.

CDR3: CATSGRGNQPQHF. Written as DNA, the CDR3 is TGTGCCACCAGCGGAAGGGGCAATCAGCCCCAGCATTTT. V gene TRBV15 combines with J gene TRBJ1-5; D is ambiguous. In germline, CDR1 is LNHNV, CDR2 YYDKDF (reference sequence). Trimming left V 5 bases short and J 2 bases short, with 7 bases between. This CDR3 has 13 amino acids.

The V and J genes are TRBV28 and TRBJ1-3, with TRBD1 as a possible D gene (5 bases). The CDR3 has 12 residues. Germline loops: CDR1 MDHEN, CDR2 SYDVKM. Trimming took off 6 bases at V and 6 bases at J, with 9 bases between the two ends. In nucleotides, the CDR3 is TGTGCCAGCAGCTTACAGGAAAACACCATATATTTT. Protein product: CASSLQENTIYF.

This chain connects TRBV21-1 to TRBJ2-4; TRBD1 reflects the table's D call only, with no check against the DNA. TRBV21-1 is reported as a pseudogene. This CDR3 spans 15 amino acids. CDR3 residues: CASRGQGLAKNIQYF. Written as DNA, the CDR3 is TGTGCCAGCAGGGGACAGGGACTAGCCAAAAACATTCAGTACTTC.